The T cell receptor (beta chain) under discussion was sequenced for a study of blood T cells in healthy people across ages. Study-wide results and limits: Long-lived and aged donors differed, with more naive CD4+ cells and higher diversity in the long-lived.

To note about this clonotype: The target antigen is unknown.

Combining a sample-barcoded 5' primer with a J-beta primer mix, a second PCR ran for about 7 to 11 cycles. Via MiXCR, TCRdb re-called the 5' RACE reads, giving one row per CDR3 protein. Of 580,000 or so distinct CDR3 sequences listed, 40% to 50% are singletons. Germline-derived CDR1 and CDR2 are MNHEY and SVGEGT. With 7 bases removed from V and 0 bases from J, the gap between germline ends came to 12 bases. The CDR3 consists of 15 residues. This chain links TRBV6-2 or TRBV6-3 with TRBJ2-2; no definite D call. This clonotype was obtained from a man at least 80 years old in good health. The sample consisted of blood. CDR3 protein: CASNKNPANTGELFF. The CDR3 bases are TGTGCCAGCAATAAAAATCCGGCGAACACCGGGGAGCTGTTTTTT.